This T cell receptor (beta chain) was captured by sequencing in a study of blood T cell repertoires in COVID-19. Clones were sequenced by immunoSEQ multiplex PCR, and TCRdb holds only the in-frame ones, with some missing. The sample contains 150,000 or so clones, roughly 80% of which appear only once. Germline lookup yields CDR1 SEHNR and CDR2 FQNEAQ (reference sequence). Losses at the gene ends were 11 bases for V and 5 bases for J; bases not matched to a gene: 6. This CDR3 is built from 12 residues. The rearrangement uses TRBV7-9 and TRBJ2-5, with 9 bases that match TRBD2. Material: peripheral blood. The clonotype originates from a woman aged 45-65 years with active or convalescent COVID-19. CDR3 residues: CAVRGGHETQYF. In nucleotides, the CDR3 is TGTGCCGTGCGGGGGGGCCACGAGACCCAGTACTTC.